The 3 T cell receptor beta chains reported below all come from one sample, sequenced in a study of Tregs in tolerant kidney transplant recipients. The antigens for these receptors are not known. The assay was immunoSEQ multiplex PCR, and TCRdb's table has in-frame clones only and misses some. The sample includes about 44,000 clones, 95% to 96% of them seen just once. Sequencing was performed on Tregs from blood cultured with allogeneic cells. These receptors were obtained from a human donor in good health.

V is TRBV5-4 and J is TRBJ2-5; a weak D match, TRBD1 (6 bases). The ends were cut back, 7 bases at V and 4 bases at J, with 11 bases in the middle. Looked up from germline, CDR1 is SGHNT and CDR2 is YYREEE (reference sequence). CDR3 length: 12 amino acids. As DNA, the CDR3 is TGTGCCAGCGGGGCCAGGGGAGAGACCCAGTACTTC. It yields the protein CASGARGETQYF. Full variable domain (outside the CDR3, taken from reference TRBV5-4 and TRBJ2-5): ETGVTQSPTHLIKTRGQQVTLRCSSQSGHNTVSWYQQALGQGPQFIFQYYREEENGRGNFPPRFSGLQFPNYSSELNVNALELDDSALYLCASGARGETQYFGPGTRLLVL.

With regard to this clone: The CDR3 carries no conserved terminal phenylalanine or tryptophan, so it likely arises from a read error. Because the CDR3's place on the DNA is in doubt, the DNA is left out and the CDR3 is given as listed by TCRdb. This chain joins TRBV7-9 and TRBJ2-7; the table's D call TRBD2 went unverified against the DNA. The germline CDR1 and CDR2 sequences are SEHNR and FQNEAQ (reference sequence). The CDR3 length equals 14 residues, ends included. The CDR3 reads CASSLTARAGGPFY.

V and J are TRBV11-3 and TRBJ2-7; weak D call: TRBD2 (5 bases). Between the trimmed V and J ends, which lost 0 bases and 3 bases, there was a span of 12 bases. The V gene's germline CDR1 is SGHNT and CDR2 YENEEA. The CDR3 is made up of 15 amino acids. CDR3 loop: CASSLDSATNYEQYF. The CDR3 nucleotides read TGTGCCAGCAGCTTAGATTCAGCGACTAACTACGAGCAGTACTTC. Filled out from reference TRBV11-3 and TRBJ2-7, the complete variable domain reads EAGVVQSPRYKIIEKKQPVAFWCNPISGHNTLYWYLQNLGQGPELLIRYENEEAVDDSQLPKDRFSAERLKGVDSTLKIQPAELGDSAVYLCASSLDSATNYEQYFGPGTRLTVT.